Listed here are 13 T cell receptor beta chains from one sample, sequenced in a study of shared clonotypes between healthy human individuals. Using immunoSEQ multiplex PCR, the repertoire was profiled, and TCRdb retains in-frame clones only, with some absent. The table lists hundreds of thousands of clones, about 80% of them singletons. Material: memory CD4+ T cells sorted from blood. Subset in this sample: CD45RA-negative fraction. These receptors originate from a woman aged 30 to 39 in good health.

The rearrangement joins TRBV28 to TRBJ2-2; no reliable D call. Trimming cost V 5 bases and J 5 bases, with 12 bases left between them. Germline V CDR1 and CDR2: MDHEN, SYDVKM. The CDR3 is 14 amino acids. This chain's CDR3 is CASSLPRVTGELFF. Here the CDR3 DNA reads TGTGCCAGCAGTCTGCCTCGAGTAACCGGGGAGCTGTTTTTT.

V and J are TRBV5-1 and TRBJ1-1, with 8 bases matching TRBD1. The CDR3 is 14 amino acids. Trimming at V came to 4 bases and at J to 4 bases, leaving 6 bases not matched to a gene. Germline CDR1 SGHRS, CDR2 YFSETQ. The DNA of the CDR3 is TGCGCCAGCAGCAGAGGAACAGGGGGCACTGAAGCTTTCTTT. Amino acids: CASSRGTGGTEAFF.

This sequence joins TRBV6-5 and TRBJ2-7; tentatively, D is TRBD1 (6 bases). The germline V and J ends were trimmed by 8 bases and 0 bases, with 11 bases remaining between them. Per the germline V gene, CDR1 is MNHEY and CDR2 is SVGAGI. This CDR3 is 13 amino acids long. The CDR3 protein is CASWMTGSYEQYF. The CDR3 DNA sequence: TGTGCCAGCTGGATGACAGGCTCCTACGAGCAGTACTTC.

V usage is TRBV6-1 and J usage is TRBJ2-3; D is uncertain. This CDR3 is built from 13 residues. CDR1 MNHNS and CDR2 SASEGT come from the germline V gene. V lost 7 bases, J lost 0 bases, and 8 bases lay in between. The CDR3 region is CASTWGSTDTQYF. Written as DNA, the CDR3 is TGTGCCAGCACCTGGGGTAGCACAGATACGCAGTATTTT.

This rearrangement joins TRBV19 to TRBJ1-1, with 7 bases lining up with TRBD1. Trimming removed 6 bases from V and 0 bases from J; junction bases left unmatched: 7. Germline assignment: CDR1 LNHDA and CDR2 SQIVND (reference sequence). The CDR3 runs 15 residues. Here the CDR3 reads CASSTDRAMNTEAFF. CDR3 DNA sequence: TGTGCCAGTAGCACCGACAGGGCAATGAACACTGAAGCTTTCTTT.

This clone was picked up one time. The chain recombines TRBV14 with TRBJ2-1; D ambiguous. CDR1 and CDR2 (germline): SGHDN, FVKESK. The germline V and J ends were trimmed by 4 bases and 7 bases, with 14 bases remaining between them. The CDR3 spans 14 residues. The CDR3 DNA follows: TGTGCCAGCAGCCGGGCCCATGCAGGAAATGAGCAGTTCTTC. Translation gives CASSRAHAGNEQFF.

To note about this clone: This CDR3 is also generated by other DNA sequences in the sample. The chain has TRBV6-1 and TRBJ1-1; no clear D gene. This CDR3 is 14 amino acids long. Trimming removed 5 bases at V and 1 base at J, with 11 bases between. CDR1 and CDR2 (germline): MNHNS, SASEGT. This CDR3 reads CASSSRGGNTEAFF. The CDR3, as DNA: TGTGCCAGCAGTTCCCGAGGAGGGAACACTGAAGCTTTCTTT.

This chain links TRBV7-9 with TRBJ2-7; a weak D match, TRBD1 (6 bases). Trimming shortened V by 5 bases and J by 2 bases, and 25 bases separated the two germline ends. This CDR3 region has 18 residues. Per germline, CDR1 SEHNR and CDR2 FQNEAQ (reference sequence). The CDR3 sequence: CASSPLGATTTTTYEQYF. The CDR3 DNA is TGTGCCAGCAGCCCACTGGGGGCCACAACGACCACCACCTACGAGCAGTACTTC. Together with reference TRBV7-9 and TRBJ2-7, the CDR3 gives the full variable domain: DTGVSQNPRHKITKRGQNVTFRCDPISEHNRLYWYRQTLGQGPEFLTYFQNEAQLEKSRLLSDRFSAERPKGSFSTLEIQRTEQGDSAMYLCASSPLGATTTTTYEQYFGPGTRLTVT.

J is TRBJ2-7 and V is TRBV9; weak D call: TRBD1 (6 bases). CDR3 length: 14 residues. Germline V CDR1 and CDR2: SGDLS, YYNGEE. Between the trimmed V and J ends, which lost 0 bases and 3 bases, there was a span of 10 bases. CDR3 loop: CASSVEAGDYEQYF. In DNA form, the CDR3 reads TGTGCCAGCAGCGTAGAGGCAGGGGACTACGAGCAGTACTTC.

This sequence joins TRBV4-2 and TRBJ1-1; D unresolved. Germline V gives CDR1 LGHNA, CDR2 YNFKEQ. The V end was cut by 1 base, the J end by 1 base, with 10 bases between. There are 15 residues in the CDR3. As DNA, the CDR3 is TGTGCCAGCAGCCAAGTGATTGAGGAGAACACTGAAGCTTTCTTT. Translated, it gives CASSQVIEENTEAFF.

J is TRBJ2-7 and V is TRBV27, with a tentative D call TRBD1 (6 bases). Germline CDR1 and CDR2: MNHEY and SMNVEV (reference sequence). The CDR3 has 14 residues. The V end was cut by 6 bases, the J end by 3 bases, with 15 bases between. The CDR3 nucleotides read TGTGCCAGCAGCAAAAACAGGGTACGCTACGAGCAGTACTTC. Amino acid sequence: CASSKNRVRYEQYF.

This clone was detected only a few times. The chain links TRBV19 to TRBJ2-1, with D possibly being TRBD1 (7 bases). The V end was cut by 7 bases, the J end by 6 bases, with 16 bases between. Germline V gives CDR1 LNHDA, CDR2 SQIVND (reference sequence). This CDR3 is 14 amino acids long. In nucleotides, the CDR3 is TGTGCCAGTACAGGGGGGCAATACGGCAATGAGCAGTTCTTC. As protein: CASTGGQYGNEQFF.

This chain joins TRBV27 and TRBJ2-7; no reliable D call. The CDR3 runs 13 residues. Trimming left V 6 bases short and J 4 bases short, with 13 bases between. CDR1 is MNHEY and CDR2 is SMNVEV in the germline V gene (reference sequence). The CDR3 loop is CASRAPWAYEQYF. The CDR3 nucleotides read TGTGCCAGCAGGGCCCCTTGGGCGTACGAGCAGTACTTC.